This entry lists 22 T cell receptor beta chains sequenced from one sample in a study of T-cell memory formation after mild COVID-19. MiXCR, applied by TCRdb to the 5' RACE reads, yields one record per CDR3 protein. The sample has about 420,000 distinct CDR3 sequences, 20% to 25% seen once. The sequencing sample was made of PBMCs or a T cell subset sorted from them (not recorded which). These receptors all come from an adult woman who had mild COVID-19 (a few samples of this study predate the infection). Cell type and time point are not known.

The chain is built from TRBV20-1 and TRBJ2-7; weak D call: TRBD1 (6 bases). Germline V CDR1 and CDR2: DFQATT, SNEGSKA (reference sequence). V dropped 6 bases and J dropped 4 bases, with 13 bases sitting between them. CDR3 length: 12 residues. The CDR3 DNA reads TGCAGTGCGGCCGGGACAACATACGAGCAGTACTTC. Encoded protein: CSAAGTTYEQYF.

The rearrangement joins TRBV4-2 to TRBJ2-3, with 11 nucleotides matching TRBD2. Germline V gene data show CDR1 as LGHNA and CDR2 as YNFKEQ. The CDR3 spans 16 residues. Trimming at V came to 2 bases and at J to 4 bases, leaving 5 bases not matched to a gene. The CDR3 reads CASSQHLAGGADTQYF. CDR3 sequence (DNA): TGTGCCAGCAGCCAACACCTAGCGGGGGGCGCAGATACGCAGTATTTT.

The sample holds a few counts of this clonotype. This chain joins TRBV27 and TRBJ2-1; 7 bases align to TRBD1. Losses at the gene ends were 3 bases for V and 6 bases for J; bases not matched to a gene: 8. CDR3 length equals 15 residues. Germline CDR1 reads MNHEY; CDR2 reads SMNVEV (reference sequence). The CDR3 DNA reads TGTGCCAGCAGTTTCTGGCTAGGGGACAGCAATGAGCAGTTCTTC. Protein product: CASSFWLGDSNEQFF.

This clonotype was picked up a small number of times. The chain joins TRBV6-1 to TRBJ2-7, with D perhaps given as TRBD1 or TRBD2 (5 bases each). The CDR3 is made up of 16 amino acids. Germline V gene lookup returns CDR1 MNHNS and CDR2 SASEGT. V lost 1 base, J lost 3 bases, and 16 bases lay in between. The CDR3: CASSEDWAGRHYEQYF. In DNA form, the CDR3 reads TGTGCCAGCAGTGAAGATTGGGCAGGGAGACACTACGAGCAGTACTTC.

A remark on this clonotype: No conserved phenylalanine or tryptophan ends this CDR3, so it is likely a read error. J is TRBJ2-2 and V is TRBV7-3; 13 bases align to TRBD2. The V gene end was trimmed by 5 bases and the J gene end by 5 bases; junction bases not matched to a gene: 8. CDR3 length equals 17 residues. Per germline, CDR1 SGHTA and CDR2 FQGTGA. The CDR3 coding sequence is TGTGCCAGCAGCGCACTAGCGGGGGGGCCTAGGACCGGGGAGCTGTTTTTG. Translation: CASSALAGGPRTGELFL.

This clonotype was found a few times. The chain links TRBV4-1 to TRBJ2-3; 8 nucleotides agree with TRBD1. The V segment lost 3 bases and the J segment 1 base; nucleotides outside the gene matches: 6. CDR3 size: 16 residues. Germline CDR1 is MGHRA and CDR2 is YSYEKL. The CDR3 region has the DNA TGCGCCAGCAGCCACCTGAGGGGACAGGGCACAGATACGCAGTATTTT. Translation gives CASSHLRGQGTDTQYF.

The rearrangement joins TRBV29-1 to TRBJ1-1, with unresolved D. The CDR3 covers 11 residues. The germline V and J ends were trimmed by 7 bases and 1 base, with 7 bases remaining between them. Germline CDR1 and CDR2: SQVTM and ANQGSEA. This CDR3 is CSAQKNTEAFF. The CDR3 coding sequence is TGCAGCGCCCAAAAGAACACTGAAGCTTTCTTT.

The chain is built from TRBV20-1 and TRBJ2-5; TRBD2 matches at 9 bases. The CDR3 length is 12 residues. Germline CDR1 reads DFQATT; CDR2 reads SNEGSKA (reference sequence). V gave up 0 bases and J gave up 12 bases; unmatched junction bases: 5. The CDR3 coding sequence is TGCAGTGCTAGAGACCTGAGACTAGCGGAGTACTTC. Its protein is CSARDLRLAEYF.

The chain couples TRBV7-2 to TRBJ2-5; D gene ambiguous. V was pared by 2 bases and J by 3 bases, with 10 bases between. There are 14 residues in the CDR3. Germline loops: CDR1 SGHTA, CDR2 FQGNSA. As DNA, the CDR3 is TGTGCCAGCAGCTTAAGTCTACGGGAAGAGACCCAGTACTTC. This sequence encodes CASSLSLREETQYF. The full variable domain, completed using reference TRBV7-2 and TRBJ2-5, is GAGVSQSPSNKVTEKGKDVELRCDPISGHTALYWYRQSLGQGLEFLIYFQGNSAPDKSGLPSDRFSAERTGGSVSTLTIQRTQQEDSAVYLCASSLSLREETQYFGPGTRLLVL.

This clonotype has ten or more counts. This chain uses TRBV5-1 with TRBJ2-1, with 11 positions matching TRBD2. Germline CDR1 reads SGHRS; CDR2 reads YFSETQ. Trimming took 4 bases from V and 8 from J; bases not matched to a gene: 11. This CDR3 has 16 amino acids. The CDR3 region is CASSLIAGGPTDEQFF. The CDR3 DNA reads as TGCGCCAGCAGCCTCATAGCGGGAGGGCCCACGGATGAGCAGTTCTTC.

This CDR3 reads CSARFGTDVSYEQYF. The CDR3 region has the DNA TGCAGTGCTAGGTTTGGGACAGATGTTTCCTACGAGCAGTACTTC. J is TRBJ2-7 and V is TRBV20-1, with 7 nucleotides matching TRBD1. The CDR3 extends over 15 amino acids. The germline V gene has CDR1 DFQATT and CDR2 SNEGSKA (reference sequence). Trimming at V came to 3 bases and at J to 1 base, leaving 9 bases not matched to a gene.

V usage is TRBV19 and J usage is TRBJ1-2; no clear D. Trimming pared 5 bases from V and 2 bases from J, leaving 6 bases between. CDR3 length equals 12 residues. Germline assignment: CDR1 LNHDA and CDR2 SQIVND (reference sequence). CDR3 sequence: CASSESNYGYTF. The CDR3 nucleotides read TGTGCCAGTAGTGAGTCGAACTATGGCTACACCTTC.

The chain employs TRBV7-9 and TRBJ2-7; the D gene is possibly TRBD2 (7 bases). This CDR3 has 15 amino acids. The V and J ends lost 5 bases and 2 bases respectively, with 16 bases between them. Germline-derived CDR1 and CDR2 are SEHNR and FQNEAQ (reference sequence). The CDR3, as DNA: TGTGCCAGCAGCGGAGGGGCGCGGGGGCCCTACGAGCAGTACTTC. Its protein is CASSGGARGPYEQYF.

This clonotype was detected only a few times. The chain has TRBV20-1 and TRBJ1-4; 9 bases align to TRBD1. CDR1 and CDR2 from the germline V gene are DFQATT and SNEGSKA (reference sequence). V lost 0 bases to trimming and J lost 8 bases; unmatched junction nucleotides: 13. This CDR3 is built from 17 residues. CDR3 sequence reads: CSARELRRTGAGEKLFF. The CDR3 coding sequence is TGCAGTGCTAGAGAACTCCGTAGGACAGGGGCAGGGGAAAAACTGTTTTTT.

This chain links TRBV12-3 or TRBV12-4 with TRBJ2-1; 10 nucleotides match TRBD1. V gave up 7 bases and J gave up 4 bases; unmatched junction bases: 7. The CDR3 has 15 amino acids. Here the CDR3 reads CASTLRDRGYNEQFF. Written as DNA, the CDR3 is TGTGCCAGCACCCTACGGGACAGGGGTTACAATGAGCAGTTCTTC.

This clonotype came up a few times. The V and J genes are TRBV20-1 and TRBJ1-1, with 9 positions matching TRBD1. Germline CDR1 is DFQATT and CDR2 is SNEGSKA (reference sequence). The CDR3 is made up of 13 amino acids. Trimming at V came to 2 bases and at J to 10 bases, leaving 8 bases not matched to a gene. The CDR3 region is CSARKTGGGLAFF. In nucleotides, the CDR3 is TGCAGTGCTAGAAAAACAGGGGGCGGTTTAGCTTTCTTT.

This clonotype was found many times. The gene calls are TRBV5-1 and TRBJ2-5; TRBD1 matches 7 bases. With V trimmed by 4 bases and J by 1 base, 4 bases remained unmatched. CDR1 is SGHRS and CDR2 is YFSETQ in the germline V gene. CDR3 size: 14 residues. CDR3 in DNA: TGCGCCAGCAGCAATCGGACAGGCCAAGAGACCCAGTACTTC. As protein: CASSNRTGQETQYF.

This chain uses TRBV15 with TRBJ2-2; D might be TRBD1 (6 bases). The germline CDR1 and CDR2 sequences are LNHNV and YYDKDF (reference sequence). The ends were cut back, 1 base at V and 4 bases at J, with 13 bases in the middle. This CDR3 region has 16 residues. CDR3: CATSRGRGRSTGELFF. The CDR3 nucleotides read TGTGCCACCAGCAGAGGCAGGGGCAGGTCCACCGGGGAGCTGTTTTTT.

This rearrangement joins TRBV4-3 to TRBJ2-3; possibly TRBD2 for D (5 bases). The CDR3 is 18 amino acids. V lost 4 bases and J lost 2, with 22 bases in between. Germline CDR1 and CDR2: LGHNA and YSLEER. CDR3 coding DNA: TGCGCCAGCAGCCCCTCCAAGATAGCAAGCGGCCTCACAGATACGCAGTATTTT. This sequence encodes CASSPSKIASGLTDTQYF.

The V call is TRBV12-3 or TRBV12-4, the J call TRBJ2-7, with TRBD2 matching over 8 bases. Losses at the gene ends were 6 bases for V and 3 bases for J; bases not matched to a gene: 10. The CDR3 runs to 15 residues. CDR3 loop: CASRPPGGGIYEQYF. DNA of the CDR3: TGTGCCAGCAGGCCACCGGGGGGGGGAATCTACGAGCAGTACTTC.

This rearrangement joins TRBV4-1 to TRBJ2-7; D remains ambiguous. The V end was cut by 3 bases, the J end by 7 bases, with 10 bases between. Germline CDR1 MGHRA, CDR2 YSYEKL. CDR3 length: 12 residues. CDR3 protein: CASSHVGLEQYF. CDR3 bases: TGCGCCAGCAGCCACGTAGGTCTGGAGCAGTACTTC.

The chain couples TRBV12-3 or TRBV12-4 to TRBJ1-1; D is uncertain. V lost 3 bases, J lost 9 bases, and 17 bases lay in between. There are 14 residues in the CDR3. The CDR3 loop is CASSFRPVPPKAFF. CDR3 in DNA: TGTGCCAGCAGTTTTCGGCCAGTTCCCCCTAAAGCTTTCTTT.